The present T cell receptor beta chain was sequenced within a study of cytomegalovirus exposure and HLA in healthy donors. Study-wide results and limits: The study flagged roughly 160 TCR beta chains as cytomegalovirus-associated. According to a subsequent analysis, TCR clusters identified in the first cohort showed a tendency to co-occur across the approximately 130 validation repertoires.

Trimming took 4 bases from V and 3 from J, leaving 13 bases between them. The CDR3 sequence is 13 residues long. Germline CDR1 reads SQVTM; CDR2 reads ANQGSEA. This clone was seen only once. Its antigen is not known. Measured with immunoSEQ multiplex PCR; TCRdb has only the in-frame clones, and not every one. The profile covers 150,000 to 250,000 clones, with around 80% appearing a single time and 1% to 1.5% taken by the ten largest. The chain uses TRBV29-1 and TRBJ2-7; the D gene is possibly TRBD2 (6 bases). The sequencing input was PBMCs. The origin of this receptor is a woman aged 30 to 39 in good health and CMV-seronegative. The CDR3 is CSVGSGSFYEQYF. CDR3 nucleotides: TGCAGCGTTGGCTCCGGGAGTTTCTACGAGCAGTACTTC.